This note documents a single TCR beta chain sequence. This clone showed up just a few times. The antigen it binds to is not known. No quality values exist for individual bases; no much larger clone is one base distant. TCRbeta CDR3 regions were amplified from genomic DNA using the immunoSEQ Assay, a bias-controlled multiplex PCR. Turning to the authors' computational methods: Within the assay, amplification of reference gene primers was used to estimate how many nucleated cells each sample contained. To quantify the absolute abundance of each unique TCRbeta CDR3 rearrangement, sequence reads were collapsed and filtered. For each sample, productive Simpson clonality was calculated by taking the square root of Simpson's diversity index across productive rearrangements. The source is immuneACCESS, and TCRdb retained only in-frame sequences with V and J called. Part of the clones is not carried over; for the studies checked, unresolved V genes explain less than half of this, and the remainder is unexplained. That table is the source of V, J and clone size, and D and trimming were worked out from the DNA. This sample gives about 280,000 clones in total; under 90% of them show up just once. Clones ranked in the top ten supply 0.94% of the sample.

The data stem from a study of blood T cell repertoires in COVID-19 (TCRdb year 2020). With respect to the entire study: The collaborator samples originated in the United States, Italy and Spain and spanned the acute and convalescent phases of COVID-19. The prospective study material was composed of cDNA or gDNA derived from T cells, B-cell-depleted T cells, or PBMCs. Subjects who had been exposed to COVID-19, were actively infected with it, or had recovered from it provided the deeply sampled blood TCRbeta repertoires that made up the dataset. The repertoires were released in a freely available public database meant as a resource for research on the immune response to SARS-CoV-2. Samples came from the ongoing ImmuneRACE study (first 160 participants) plus 1,254 subjects from 6 global collaborators. Nearly every sample came with metadata listing a de-identified subject ID, COVID-19 status, age in years and sex. Where available, HLA class I and class II types were obtained from metadata supplied by the sample provider rather than from assay-based typing. General study outcomes and caveats: The quantity of clinical and demographic metadata differed by source and by participant and was supplied without curation.

A second Seattle source provided samples from volunteer blood donors who had recovered from COVID-19. Collaborating institutions collected whole blood in K2EDTA tubes following their own protocols. For TCRbeta analysis, collaborators shipped samples in one of three forms: frozen whole blood, isolated PBMCs, or DNA extracted from either of those sample types. Trimming takes 2 bases from V and 5 bases from J, and the germline ends sit 9 bases apart. There are 13 amino acids in the CDR3, from cysteine to phenylalanine inclusive. Kept here is only the CDR3 DNA, which spans 39 bases and is read in frame from base 1. CDR1 and CDR2 are read off the germline V gene (reference sequence) as LGHDT and YNNKEL.

Sequencing was performed on peripheral blood. The rearrangement combines TRBV3-1 (or the pseudogene TRBV3-2) with TRBJ1-1; D gene: possibly TRBD1, on 5 matching bases. The TCR sequence derives from a woman aged 40 to 50 who had recovered from COVID-19. The CDR3 protein sequence reads: CASSQSRGTEAFF. The sequenced DNA is TGTGCCAGCAGCCAATCAAGGGGAACTGAAGCTTTCTTT.